This TCR beta chain is from a study of cytomegalovirus exposure and HLA in healthy donors. Study findings and constraints: Trimming of TCR beta V- and J-genes showed a link, identified in a later analysis, to a missense DCLRE1C variant. Later analysis suggested most CMV-associated TCR beta chains were HLA-restricted. Later on, an analysis showed TCR association rates differing by HLA locus, with DRB1 the most and HLA-C the fewest. Analyses of presence and absence presupposed an approximately uniform sequencing depth across donors.

To note about this clone: Antigen unknown.

60 Vbeta and 13 Jbeta primers were used in PCR. The protocol was immunoSEQ multiplex PCR, while the TCRdb copy is restricted to in-frame clones and leaves out a portion. Of 130,000 to 150,000 clones listed, 70% to 80% are singletons. The V gene end was trimmed by 1 base and the J gene end by 7 bases; junction bases not matched to a gene: 8. CDR1 and CDR2 from the germline V gene are SEHNR and FQNEAQ (reference sequence). The CDR3 is 15 amino acids. The chain links TRBV7-9 to TRBJ2-5; 8 bases are shared with TRBD2. Source material: PBMCs. This receptor was taken from a female donor in good health and CMV-seronegative. This chain's CDR3 is CASSLELAVQGTQYF. The CDR3 nucleotides read TGTGCCAGCAGCTTAGAACTAGCGGTCCAGGGGACCCAGTACTTC.